The 10 T cell receptor beta chains given below trace back to one sample, sequenced in a study of cytomegalovirus exposure and HLA in healthy donors. Libraries were prepared by immunoSEQ multiplex PCR; TCRdb keeps only in-frame clonotypes and omits some of them. This table holds 55,000 to 70,000 clones, approximately 90% found once. Sequencing input: PBMCs. Source of these receptors: a woman in her late teens or twenties in good health and CMV-seronegative.

The chain combines TRBV11-3 with TRBJ2-1; no clear D. The CDR3 runs to 13 residues. The germline CDR1 and CDR2 sequences are SGHNT and YENEEA. Trimming took 0 bases from V and 9 from J, leaving 9 bases between them. CDR3 loop: CASSLDSVREQFF. In DNA, the CDR3 is TGTGCCAGCAGCTTAGATAGTGTTCGTGAGCAGTTCTTC.

The chain employs TRBV7-9 and TRBJ2-2; the match to TRBD1 covers 9 bases. V lost 5 bases to trimming and J lost 2 bases; unmatched junction nucleotides: 6. The CDR3 runs 16 residues. Germline assignment: CDR1 SEHNR and CDR2 FQNEAQ (reference sequence). The CDR3 sequence is CASSQDRGTNTGELFF. DNA for the CDR3: TGTGCCAGCAGCCAAGACAGGGGGACCAACACCGGGGAGCTGTTTTTT.

V and J are TRBV6-1 and TRBJ2-5; 10 bases are shared with TRBD2. Germline V gives CDR1 MNHNS, CDR2 SASEGT. The CDR3 contains 15 residues. Losses at the gene ends were 3 bases for V and 5 bases for J; bases not matched to a gene: 6. CDR3 coding DNA: TGTGCCAGCAGTGAGAGCGGGAGGGCCGTTGAGACCCAGTACTTC. Its translation is CASSESGRAVETQYF.

This CDR3 reads CASSLIGGGDNEQFF. Here the CDR3 DNA reads TGTGCCAGCAGCTTAATTGGGGGAGGGGACAATGAGCAGTTCTTC. The chain is built from TRBV11-2 and TRBJ2-1, with 7 bases that match TRBD2. Germline V gene sequence: CDR1 SGHAT, CDR2 FQNNGV. The CDR3 totals 15 residues. Trimming took 2 bases from V and 5 from J; bases not matched to a gene: 6.

The CDR3 here is CASSQDDRSNQPQHF. DNA for the CDR3: TGCGCCAGCAGCCAAGATGACAGATCCAATCAGCCCCAGCATTTT. The rearrangement links TRBV4-1 to TRBJ1-5; D might be TRBD1 (5 bases). Trimming took off 0 bases at V and 3 bases at J, with 9 bases between the two ends. The CDR3 runs 15 residues. CDR1 and CDR2 from the germline V gene are MGHRA and YSYEKL.

There are a few counts of this clone. The chain couples TRBV6-4 to TRBJ2-1; 7 positions match TRBD2. V was pared by 5 bases and J by 6 bases, with 7 bases of the junction left unmatched. Germline V gene data show CDR1 as MRHNA and CDR2 as SNTAGT. This CDR3 is 14 amino acids long. This CDR3 reads CASSPGLGINEQFF. CDR3 coding DNA: TGTGCCAGCAGTCCTGGACTAGGGATCAATGAGCAGTTCTTC.

V gene TRBV18 combines with J gene TRBJ1-5; 8 bases fit TRBD1. CDR3 length: 17 residues. V trimming: 5 bases; J trimming: 2 bases; junction bases outside the gene matches: 11. CDR1 KGHSH and CDR2 LQKENI come from the germline V gene. The CDR3 loop reads CASSYWAGGARNQPQHF. In DNA form, the CDR3 reads TGTGCCAGCTCATATTGGGCAGGGGGCGCTCGCAATCAGCCCCAGCATTTT.

In its sample, this clone was seen once. V and J are TRBV29-1 and TRBJ1-5; unclear D gene. Germline V lookup: CDR1 SQVTM, CDR2 ANQGSEA. V dropped 4 bases and J dropped 2 bases, with 15 bases sitting between them. The CDR3 is 15 residues long. CDR3 in amino acids: CSVADGLLGNQPQHF. CDR3 DNA sequence: TGCAGCGTTGCAGACGGACTATTGGGCAATCAGCCCCAGCATTTT.

The genes are TRBV21-1 and TRBJ2-7; the DNA was not used to check the table's D call, TRBD2. TRBV21-1 is designated a pseudogene. The CDR3 extends over 16 amino acids. Written as DNA, the CDR3 is TGTGCCAGCAGCAAAGGGGGGGAGATCTTATGCCACGAGCAGTACTTC. Its protein is CASSKGGEILCHEQYF.

This clone was counted once. The chain employs TRBV25-1 and TRBJ2-1, with 8 bases lining up with TRBD2. Germline V gene data show CDR1 as MGHDK and CDR2 as SYGVNS. J gave up 4 bases and V 6 bases, and 5 bases lay outside the gene matches. CDR3 size: 14 residues. This chain's CDR3 is CASSRGGLYNEQFF. The DNA for the CDR3 is TGTGCCAGCAGCCGGGGGGGACTATACAATGAGCAGTTCTTC.